A single sample is the source of the 9 T cell receptor beta chains below, sequenced in a study of shared clonotypes between healthy human individuals (dated by TCRdb to 2020 to 2021). Library preparation employed the immunoSEQ multiplex PCR assay. Imported from immuneACCESS, the table was reduced by TCRdb to in-frame sequences with V and J called. These copies leave out some clones; in studies compared against another copy, an unresolved V gene accounts for under half, and the cause of the remainder is not known. For this sample the table gives over 850,000 clones, of which around 82% were detected only once. The ten largest account for 0.52% of the sample. Sequenced sample: memory CD4+ T cells from PBMCs. The sample's cell subset or site label, decoded: CD45RA-negative fraction. The receptors come from a man in his late teens or twenties in good health. Some clones in this sample may be carry-over from other donors' samples.

V gene TRBV6-5 combines with J gene TRBJ1-1; D call uncertain. CDR1 and CDR2 from the germline V gene are MNHEY and SVGAGI. V lost 5 bases to trimming and J lost 2 bases, with 9 bases between them. This CDR3 has 13 amino acids. CDR3 residues: CASSQKPNTEAFF. In nucleotides, the CDR3 is TGTGCCAGCAGTCAAAAGCCAAACACTGAAGCTTTCTTT.

The gene calls are TRBV11-2 and TRBJ2-7; TRBD2 aligns across 14 bases. The CDR3 is 15 residues long. Looked up from germline, CDR1 is SGHAT and CDR2 is FQNNGV. Losses at the gene ends were 5 bases for V and 3 bases for J; bases not matched to a gene: 3. The CDR3 region has the DNA TGTGCCAGCAGCCAGGGACTAGCGGGAGTCTACGAGCAGTACTTC. Encoded protein: CASSQGLAGVYEQYF.

This chain joins TRBV6-5 and TRBJ1-2, with TRBD1 matching 8 bases. Germline loops: CDR1 MNHEY, CDR2 SVGAGI. The CDR3 spans 15 residues. V lost 2 bases and J lost 4; bases outside the gene matches: 6. This chain's CDR3 is CASSYAGGTSYGYTF. The CDR3 region has the DNA TGTGCCAGCAGTTACGCAGGGGGCACTAGCTATGGCTACACCTTC.

To note about this clone: Being one base from a much bigger clone, this may be a read error. This sample also contains other DNA sequences that code for the same CDR3. V is TRBV4-2 and J is TRBJ2-7, with 7 nucleotides matching TRBD2. Germline V gene data show CDR1 as LGHNA and CDR2 as YNFKEQ. There are 17 residues in the CDR3. The CDR3 loop reads CASSQVSASGPPYEQYF. The CDR3 bases are TGTGCCAGCAGCCAAGTATCGGCTAGCGGACCCCCCTACGAACAGTACTTC.

The count of this clone is one. This specimen includes other DNA sequences encoding the same CDR3. This chain uses TRBV28 with TRBJ1-4; no reliable D call. Germline V CDR1 and CDR2: MDHEN, SYDVKM. Trimming shortened V by 6 bases and J by 8 bases, and 10 bases separated the two germline ends. The CDR3 spans 12 residues. The CDR3 sequence: CASRGNGEKLFF. The CDR3 nucleotides are TGTGCCAGCAGAGGTAACGGAGAAAAACTGTTTTTT. Combining the CDR3 with reference TRBV28 and TRBJ1-4 gives the whole variable domain DVKVTQSSRYLVKRTGEKVFLECVQDMDHENMFWYRQDPGLGLRLIYFSYDVKMKEKGDIPEGYSVSREKKERFSLILESASTNQTSMYLCASRGNGEKLFFGSGTQLSVL.

The V gene is TRBV7-2, the J gene TRBJ1-4, with D unresolved. Looked up from germline, CDR1 is SGHTA and CDR2 is FQGNSA. V was trimmed by 5 bases and J by 6 bases, leaving 7 bases between them. This CDR3 contains 12 residues. The CDR3 region is CASSPQDEKLFF. CDR3 coding DNA: TGTGCCAGCAGCCCACAAGATGAAAAACTGTTTTTT.

In this sample, this clone turned up a few times. This chain joins TRBV5-6 and TRBJ2-7; no firm D call. This CDR3 is 15 amino acids long. Germline-derived CDR1 and CDR2 are SGHDT and YYEEEE. V was pared by 4 bases and J by 4 bases, with 18 bases between. The CDR3 here is CASSTPTRNLYEQYF. The CDR3 region has the DNA TGTGCCAGCAGCACCCCGACCAGAAACCTATACGAGCAGTACTTC.

This clone occurred once. V usage is TRBV7-2 and J usage is TRBJ2-2; 9 bases fit TRBD2. Germline V gives CDR1 SGHTA, CDR2 FQGNSA. V was clipped by 5 bases and J by 3 bases; unmatched bases: 4. The CDR3 is 15 amino acids. This CDR3 is CASSLSGRYTGELFF. CDR3 DNA: TGTGCCAGCAGCCTTAGCGGGAGATACACCGGGGAGCTGTTTTTT.

The chain combines TRBV19 with TRBJ2-1; D not resolved. Trimming took 4 bases from V and 7 from J, leaving 8 bases between them. The CDR3 covers 12 residues. Germline lookup yields CDR1 LNHDA and CDR2 SQIVND (reference sequence). The CDR3 DNA follows: TGTGCCAGTAGTACGACGGTTAATGAGCAGTTCTTC. This sequence encodes CASSTTVNEQFF.